This T cell receptor (beta chain) was identified during a study of response to subunit inactivated influenza vaccine. Each CDR3 protein is one row after TCRdb ran MiXCR on the RT-PCR reads. The profile covers around 760,000 distinct CDR3 sequences, with approximately 15% appearing a single time and approximately 7% taken by the ten largest. V was cut by 4 bases and J by 2 bases, with 8 bases left in between. Per germline, CDR1 MNHEY and CDR2 SMNVEV (reference sequence). The CDR3 spans 13 residues. This clonotype was counted at least ten times. V gene TRBV27 combines with J gene TRBJ1-1; D unresolved. The material sequenced was PBMCs from blood, taken around 15 days before vaccination. The receptor was derived from a man in his forties or fifties who received an inactivated influenza vaccine. This CDR3 is CASSWGSNTEAFF. DNA of the CDR3: TGTGCCAGCAGTTGGGGATCTAACACTGAAGCTTTCTTT.